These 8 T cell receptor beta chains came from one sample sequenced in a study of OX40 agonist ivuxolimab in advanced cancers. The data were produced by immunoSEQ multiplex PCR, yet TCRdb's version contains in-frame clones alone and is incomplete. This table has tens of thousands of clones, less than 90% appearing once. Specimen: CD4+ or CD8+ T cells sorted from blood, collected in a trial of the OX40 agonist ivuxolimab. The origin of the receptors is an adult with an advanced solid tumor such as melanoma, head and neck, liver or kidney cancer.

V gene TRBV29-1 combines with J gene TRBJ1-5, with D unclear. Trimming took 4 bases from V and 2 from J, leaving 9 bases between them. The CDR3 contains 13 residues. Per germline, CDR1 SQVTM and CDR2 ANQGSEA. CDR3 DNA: TGCAGCGTTGCGATAGACCGCAATCAGCCCCAGCATTTT. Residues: CSVAIDRNQPQHF.

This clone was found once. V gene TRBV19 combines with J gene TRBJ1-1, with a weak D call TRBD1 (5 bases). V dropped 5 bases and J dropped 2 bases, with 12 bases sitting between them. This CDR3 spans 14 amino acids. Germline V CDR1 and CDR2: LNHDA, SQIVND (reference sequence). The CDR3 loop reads CASSSQGRNTEAFF. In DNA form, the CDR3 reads TGTGCCAGTAGTTCTCAGGGACGAAACACTGAAGCTTTCTTT.

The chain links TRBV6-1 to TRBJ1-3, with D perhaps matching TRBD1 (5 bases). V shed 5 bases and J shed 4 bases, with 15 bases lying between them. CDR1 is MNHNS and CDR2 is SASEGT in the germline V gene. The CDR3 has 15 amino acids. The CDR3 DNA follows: TGTGCCAGCAGTCGGGACCCGGACTTGGGAAACACCATATATTTT. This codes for CASSRDPDLGNTIYF.

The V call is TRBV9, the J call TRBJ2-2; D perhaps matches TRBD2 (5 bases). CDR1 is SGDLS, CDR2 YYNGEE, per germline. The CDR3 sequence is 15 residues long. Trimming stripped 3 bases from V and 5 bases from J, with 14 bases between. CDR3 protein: CASSGLGSGTGELFF. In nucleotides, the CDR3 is TGTGCCAGCAGCGGGTTGGGGAGTGGGACCGGGGAGCTGTTTTTT.

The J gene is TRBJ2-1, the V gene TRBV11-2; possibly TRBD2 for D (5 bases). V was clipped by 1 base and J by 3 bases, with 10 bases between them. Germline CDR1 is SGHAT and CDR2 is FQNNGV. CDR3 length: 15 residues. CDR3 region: CASSLVGGGYNEQFF. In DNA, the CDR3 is TGTGCCAGCAGCTTAGTAGGTGGAGGCTACAATGAGCAGTTCTTC.

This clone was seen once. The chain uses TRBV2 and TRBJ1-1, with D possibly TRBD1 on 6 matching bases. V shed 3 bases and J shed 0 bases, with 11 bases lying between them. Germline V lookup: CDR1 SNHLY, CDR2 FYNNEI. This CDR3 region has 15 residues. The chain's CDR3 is CASSDDRLMNTEAFF. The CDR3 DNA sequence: TGTGCCAGCAGTGATGACAGGCTTATGAACACTGAAGCTTTCTTT.

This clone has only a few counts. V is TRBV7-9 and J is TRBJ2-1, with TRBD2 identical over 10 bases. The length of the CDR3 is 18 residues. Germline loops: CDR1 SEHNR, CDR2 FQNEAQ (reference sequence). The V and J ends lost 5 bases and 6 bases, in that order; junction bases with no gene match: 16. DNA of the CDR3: TGTGCCAGCAGCCCCCGTGAGAAGCGGGAGGGCCAGGGCAATGAGCAGTTCTTC. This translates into CASSPREKREGQGNEQFF.

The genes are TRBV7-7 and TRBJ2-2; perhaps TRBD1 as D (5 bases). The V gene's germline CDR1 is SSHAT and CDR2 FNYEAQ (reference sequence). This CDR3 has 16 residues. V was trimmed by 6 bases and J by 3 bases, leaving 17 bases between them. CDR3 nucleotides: TGTGCCAGCAGTCAATGGGCAGGGTCGGACACCGGGGAGCTGTTTTTT. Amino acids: CASSQWAGSDTGELFF.